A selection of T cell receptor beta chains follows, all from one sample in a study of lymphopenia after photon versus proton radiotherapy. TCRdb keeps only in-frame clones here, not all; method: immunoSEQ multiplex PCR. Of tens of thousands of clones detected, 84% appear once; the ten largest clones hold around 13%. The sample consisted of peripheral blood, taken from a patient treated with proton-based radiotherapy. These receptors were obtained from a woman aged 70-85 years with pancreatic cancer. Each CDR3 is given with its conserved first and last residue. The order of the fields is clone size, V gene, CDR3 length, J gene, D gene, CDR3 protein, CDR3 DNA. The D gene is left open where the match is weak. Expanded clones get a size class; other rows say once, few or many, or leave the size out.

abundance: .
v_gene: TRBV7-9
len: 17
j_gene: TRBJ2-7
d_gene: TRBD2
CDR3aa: CASSLSPPVAGLGEQHF
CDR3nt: TGTGCCAGCAGCTTAAGCCCTCCAGTAGCGGGCCTCGGGGAGCAGCACTTC

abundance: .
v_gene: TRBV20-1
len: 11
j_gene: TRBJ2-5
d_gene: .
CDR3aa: CSARWGATQYF
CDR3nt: TGCAGTGCTAGATGGGGGGCTACCCAGTACTTC

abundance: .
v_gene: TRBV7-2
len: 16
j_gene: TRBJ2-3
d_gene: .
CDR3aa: CASSLGVSRSSDTQYF
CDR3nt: TGTGCCAGCAGCTTAGGTGTTAGCAGGAGTTCAGATACGCAGTATTTT

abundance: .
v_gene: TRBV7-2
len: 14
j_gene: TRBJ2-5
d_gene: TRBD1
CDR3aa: CASSRTGGGETQYF
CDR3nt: TGTGCCAGCAGCCGGACAGGGGGCGGAGAGACCCAGTACTTC

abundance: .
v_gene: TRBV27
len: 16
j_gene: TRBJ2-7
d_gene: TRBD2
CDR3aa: CASSLSAGTRRYEQYF
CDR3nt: TGTGCCAGCAGTTTGAGTGCCGGGACTAGAAGGTACGAGCAGTACTTC

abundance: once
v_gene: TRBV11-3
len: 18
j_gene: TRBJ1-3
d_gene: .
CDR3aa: CASSSSLIQGGSGNTIYF
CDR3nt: TGTGCCAGCAGCTCCTCACTTATACAGGGCGGTTCTGGAAACACCATATATTTT

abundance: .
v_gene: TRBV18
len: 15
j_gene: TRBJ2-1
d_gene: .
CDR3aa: CASSPASREGNEQFF
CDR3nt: TGTGCCAGCTCACCGGCCAGTAGGGAAGGCAATGAGCAGTTCTTC

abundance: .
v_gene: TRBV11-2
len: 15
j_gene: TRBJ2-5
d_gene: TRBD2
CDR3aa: CASSLAGVGTETQYF
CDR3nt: TGTGCCAGCAGCCTCGCGGGGGTGGGGACAGAGACCCAGTACTTC

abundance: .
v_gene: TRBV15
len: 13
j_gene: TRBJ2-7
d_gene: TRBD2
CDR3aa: CATSPGGRGEQYF
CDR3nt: TGTGCCACCAGCCCGGGCGGGAGAGGGGAGCAGTACTTC

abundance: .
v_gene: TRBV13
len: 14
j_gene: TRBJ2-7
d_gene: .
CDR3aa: CASRRRDPRYEQYF
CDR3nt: TGTGCCAGCAGGCGAAGGGACCCCAGGTACGAGCAGTACTTC

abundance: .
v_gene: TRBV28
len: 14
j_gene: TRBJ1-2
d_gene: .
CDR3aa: CASSLPQGRVGYTF
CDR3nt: TGTGCCAGCAGCCTGCCGCAGGGGAGGGTTGGCTACACCTTC

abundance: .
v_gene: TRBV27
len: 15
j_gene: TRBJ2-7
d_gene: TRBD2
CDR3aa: CASRPQLAGRYEQYF
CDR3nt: TGTGCCAGCAGACCCCAACTAGCGGGTAGGTACGAGCAGTACTTC

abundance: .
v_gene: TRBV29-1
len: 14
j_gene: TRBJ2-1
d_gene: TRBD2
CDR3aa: CSGAGAGGLDEQFF
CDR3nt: TGCAGCGGTGCTGGTGCGGGAGGTTTAGATGAGCAGTTCTTC

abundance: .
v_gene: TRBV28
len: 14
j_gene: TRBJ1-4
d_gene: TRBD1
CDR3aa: CASSPGTGHEKLFF
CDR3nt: TGTGCCAGCAGCCCCGGGACAGGGCATGAAAAACTGTTTTTT